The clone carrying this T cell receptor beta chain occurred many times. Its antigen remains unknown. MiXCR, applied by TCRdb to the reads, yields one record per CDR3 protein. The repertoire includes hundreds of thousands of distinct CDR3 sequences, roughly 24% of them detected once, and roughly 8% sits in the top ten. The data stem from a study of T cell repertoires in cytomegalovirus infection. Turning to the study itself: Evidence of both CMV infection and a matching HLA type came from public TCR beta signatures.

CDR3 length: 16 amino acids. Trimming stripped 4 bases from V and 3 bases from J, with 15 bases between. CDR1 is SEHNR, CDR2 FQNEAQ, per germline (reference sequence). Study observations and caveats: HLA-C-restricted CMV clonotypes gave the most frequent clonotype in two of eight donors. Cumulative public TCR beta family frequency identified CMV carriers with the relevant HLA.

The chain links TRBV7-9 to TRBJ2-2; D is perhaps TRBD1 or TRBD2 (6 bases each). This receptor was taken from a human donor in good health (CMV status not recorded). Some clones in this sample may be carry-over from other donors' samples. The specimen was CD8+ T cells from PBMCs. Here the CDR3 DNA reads TGTGCCAGCAGCTCATCACAGGGAGGTCACACCGGGGAGCTGTTTTTT. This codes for CASSSSQGGHTGELFF. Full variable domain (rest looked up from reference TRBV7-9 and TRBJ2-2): DTGVSQNPRHKITKRGQNVTFRCDPISEHNRLYWYRQTLGQGPEFLTYFQNEAQLEKSRLLSDRFSAERPKGSFSTLEIQRTEQGDSAMYLCASSSSQGGHTGELFFGEGSRLTVL.